The 31 T cell receptor beta chains below come from one sample, sequenced in a study of T cell clonotyping in hematopoietic cell transplantation. The data were produced by immunoSEQ multiplex PCR, yet TCRdb's version contains in-frame clones alone and is incomplete. Among about 5,000 clones, 26% were seen once, and the ten largest hold approximately 14%. The specimen was peripheral blood mononuclear cells, collected 180 days after allogeneic stem cell transplant. These receptors came from a male patient aged 40 to 50 who had an allogeneic stem cell transplant from an unrelated donor, so the T cells may come from the graft donor. Some clones in this sample may be carry-over from other donors' samples.

The chain carries TRBV29-1 and TRBJ1-2; TRBD1 aligns across 7 bases. The length of the CDR3 is 11 residues. CDR1 and CDR2 (germline): SQVTM, ANQGSEA. V gave up 6 bases and J gave up 3 bases; unmatched junction bases: 1. The CDR3 DNA reads as TGCAGCGTAGACAGGGACTATGGCTACACCTTC. Translation gives CSVDRDYGYTF.

This clone was found a few times. The V gene is TRBV30, the J gene TRBJ2-5, with 7 nucleotides matching TRBD1. The J call is uncertain, as TRBJ2-7 better fits the DNA end. The CDR3 runs to 13 residues. The V gene's germline CDR1 is GTSNPN and CDR2 SVGIG (reference sequence). In DNA, the CDR3 is TGTGCCTGGGATCGACAGGGAGTCCACGAGCAGTACTTC. It specifies CAWDRQGVHEQYF.

This clone is deemed medium-sized. At the DNA level, this CDR3 is encoded by other sequences in the same sample as well. The V and J genes are TRBV28 and TRBJ1-5, with D possibly TRBD1 on 5 matching bases. The germline V and J ends were trimmed by 2 bases and 2 bases, with 7 bases remaining between them. CDR3 size: 14 residues. Germline V gene sequence: CDR1 MDHEN, CDR2 SYDVKM. This chain's CDR3 is CASSLDRGNQPQHF. Written as DNA, the CDR3 is TGTGCCAGCAGTTTAGACAGAGGCAATCAGCCCCAGCATTTT.

This clone was counted only a few times. The chain recombines TRBV30 with TRBJ2-7, with 11 bases aligning to TRBD1. The junction had 3 bases not matched to a gene; V was cut back by 1 base and J by 4 bases. The CDR3 covers 14 residues. In germline, CDR1 is GTSNPN, CDR2 SVGIG (reference sequence). In DNA, the CDR3 is TGTGCCTGGAGTGGAGGGACAGGGGGGTACGAGCAGTACTTC. It translates to CAWSGGTGGYEQYF. The entire variable domain, with the rest obtained from reference TRBV30 and TRBJ2-7, is as follows: SQTIHQWPATLVQPVGSPLSLECTVEGTSNPNLYWYRQAAGRGLQLLFYSVGIGQISSEVPQNLSASRPQDRQFILSSKKLLLSDSGFYLCAWSGGTGGYEQYFGPGTRLTVT.

Only a few counts were recorded for this clone. V and J are TRBV25-1 and TRBJ2-7; either TRBD1 or TRBD2 may supply D (5 bases each). Germline CDR1 and CDR2: MGHDK and SYGVNS. Trimming cost V 1 base and J 3 bases, with 10 bases left between them. The CDR3 covers 14 residues. In DNA, the CDR3 is TGTGCCAGCAGTGAATTCGATGGGGGCTACGAGCAGTACTTC. This gives the protein CASSEFDGGYEQYF.

The J gene is TRBJ1-6, the V gene TRBV30, with D perhaps matching TRBD1 (6 bases). Between the trimmed V and J ends, which lost 1 base and 10 bases, there was a span of 17 bases. Germline V gene lookup returns CDR1 GTSNPN and CDR2 SVGIG (reference sequence). This CDR3 spans 15 amino acids. The CDR3 here is CAWSDPRGRKSPLHF. The CDR3 DNA reads TGTGCCTGGAGTGATCCTAGGGGGAGGAAATCACCCCTCCACTTT.

This rearrangement joins TRBV30 to TRBJ2-7; D call uncertain. The CDR3 has 12 amino acids. Looked up from germline, CDR1 is GTSNPN and CDR2 is SVGIG (reference sequence). Trimming removed 2 bases at V and 4 bases at J, with 9 bases between. The CDR3, as DNA: TGTGCCTGGAGTTCCCGATTATACGAGCAGTACTTC. It is translated as CAWSSRLYEQYF.

This clone is medium-sized in the sample. The chain joins TRBV11-1 to TRBJ1-1; tentatively, D is TRBD1 (5 bases). CDR3 size: 12 residues. Germline V gene data show CDR1 as SGHAT and CDR2 as FQDESV (reference sequence). Deletions cut 11 bases from V and 2 bases from J, with 12 bases between. Written as DNA, the CDR3 is TGTGCCCGGGGGTGGGGAAACACTGAAGCTTTCTTT. It encodes CARGWGNTEAFF.

This chain links TRBV25-1 with TRBJ1-1, with D perhaps matching TRBD1 (6 bases). This CDR3 has 15 amino acids. Per the germline V gene, CDR1 is MGHDK and CDR2 is SYGVNS. V lost 3 bases to trimming and J lost 5 bases, with 16 bases between them. Here the CDR3 DNA reads TGTGCCAGCAGTGACGGCGGCAGGGGAAGAACTGAAGCTTTCTTT. Protein sequence: CASSDGGRGRTEAFF.

The genes are TRBV6-6 and TRBJ1-5, with TRBD1 matching 8 bases. The V segment lost 4 bases and the J segment 9 bases; nucleotides outside the gene matches: 8. CDR1 is MNHNY and CDR2 is SVGAGI in the germline V gene (reference sequence). This CDR3 is 14 amino acids long. This CDR3 reads CASSSQGAGRPQHF. CDR3 in DNA: TGTGCCAGCAGTTCGCAGGGGGCTGGACGGCCCCAGCATTTT.

This clone has only a few counts. The chain has TRBV7-3 and TRBJ1-5; D remains unclear. V shed 5 bases and J shed 7 bases, with 12 bases lying between them. This CDR3 is 13 amino acids long. Germline V lookup: CDR1 SGHTA, CDR2 FQGTGA. The CDR3 protein is CASSMGGGQPQHF. In DNA form, the CDR3 reads TGTGCCAGCAGCATGGGAGGTGGGCAGCCCCAGCATTTT. Together with reference TRBV7-3 and TRBJ1-5, the CDR3 gives the full variable domain: GAGVSQTPSNKVTEKGKYVELRCDPISGHTALYWYRQSLGQGPEFLIYFQGTGAADDSGLPNDRFFAVRPEGSVSTLKIQRTERGDSAVYLCASSMGGGQPQHFGDGTRLSIL.

This sequence joins TRBV30 and TRBJ2-4, with D hard to call. The ends were cut back, 2 bases at V and 5 bases at J, with 13 bases in the middle. CDR3 length: 14 amino acids. Germline CDR1 reads GTSNPN; CDR2 reads SVGIG (reference sequence). The DNA of the CDR3 is TGTGCCTGGAGTTCCCGGGCAGTGGAAAACATTCAGTACTTC. This translates into CAWSSRAVENIQYF.

This rearrangement joins TRBV4-3 to TRBJ1-6; TRBD1 aligns across 9 bases. V was clipped by 2 bases and J by 6 bases; unmatched bases: 2. Germline V gene data show CDR1 as LGHNA and CDR2 as YSLEER. The CDR3 sequence is 15 residues long. This CDR3 reads CASSQPGQGNSPLHF. DNA of the CDR3: TGCGCCAGCAGCCAACCGGGACAGGGTAATTCACCCCTCCACTTT.

V and J are TRBV4-2 and TRBJ2-3; tentatively, D is TRBD1 (6 bases). This CDR3 region has 13 residues. V was cut by 7 bases and J by 0 bases, with 8 bases left in between. From germline, CDR1 is LGHNA and CDR2 YNFKEQ. In nucleotides, the CDR3 is TGTGCCAGCAATAGGGGGAGCACAGATACGCAGTATTTT. Protein product: CASNRGSTDTQYF.

The sample holds a few counts of this clone. This chain connects TRBV5-8 to TRBJ1-5; D is unresolved. Trimming cost V 4 bases and J 5 bases, with 7 bases left between them. The germline CDR1 and CDR2 sequences are SGHTS and YDEGEE. CDR3 length: 12 amino acids. In nucleotides, the CDR3 is TGTGCCAGCAGCCCCCGGGATCAGCCCCAGCATTTT. Protein product: CASSPRDQPQHF.

The V and J genes are TRBV4-3 and TRBJ2-5; 8 positions agree with TRBD1. TRBJ2-7 explains the end of the DNA better; the J call may be wrong. This CDR3 region has 18 residues. Germline V CDR1 and CDR2: LGHNA, YSLEER. CDR3 sequence reads: CASSQGNPGGTGGYEQYF. The CDR3, as DNA: TGCGCCAGCAGCCAAGGAAATCCTGGGGGGACAGGCGGATACGAGCAGTACTTC.

The chain employs TRBV7-8 and TRBJ2-7; the match to TRBD2 covers 9 bases. This CDR3 spans 14 amino acids. Germline V gene lookup returns CDR1 SGHVS and CDR2 FQNEAQ. V gave up 3 bases and J gave up 5 bases; unmatched junction bases: 5. CDR3 DNA sequence: TGTGCCAGCAGCTTTAGCGGGAGTATGAACGAGCAGTACTTC. Translating it yields CASSFSGSMNEQYF. The full variable domain, in which reference TRBV7-8 and TRBJ2-7 provide the parts outside the CDR3, is GAGVSQSPRYKVAKRGQDVALRCDPISGHVSLFWYQQALGQGPEFLTYFQNEAQLDKSGLPSDRFFAERPEGSVSTLKIQRTQQEDSAVYLCASSFSGSMNEQYFGPGTRLTVT.

The genes are TRBV30 and TRBJ2-7; 12 nucleotides agree with TRBD1. Unmatched junction bases numbered 17, after V lost 4 bases and J lost 7 bases. The germline gives CDR1 GTSNPN, CDR2 SVGIG (reference sequence). This CDR3 has 17 residues. CDR3 coding DNA: TGTGCCTGGACTCCCTCGGGGGCCGGGACAGGGGGCGGAGAGCAGTACTTC. It encodes CAWTPSGAGTGGGEQYF.

The V gene is TRBV4-1, the J gene TRBJ2-5; the match to TRBD1 covers 8 bases. Germline loops: CDR1 MGHRA, CDR2 YSYEKL. The junction had 3 bases not matched to a gene; V was cut back by 3 bases and J by 0 bases. The CDR3 runs 15 residues. This CDR3 is CASSQWTGYQETQYF. For the CDR3, the DNA is TGCGCCAGCAGCCAGTGGACAGGGTACCAAGAGACCCAGTACTTC.

The V and J genes are TRBV4-1 and TRBJ1-2; the D is unclear. Trimming removed 1 base at V and 8 bases at J, with 5 bases between. There are 11 residues in the CDR3. Germline V gene lookup returns CDR1 MGHRA and CDR2 YSYEKL. The CDR3, as DNA: TGCGCCAGCAGCCAAGCACTGGGCTACACCTTC. This translates into CASSQALGYTF.

Of note for this clone: One junction end does not reproduce the germline sequence, and a read error may be involved. The V call is TRBV5-6, the J call TRBJ2-5; D gene unclear. The CDR3 consists of 14 residues. The germline CDR1 and CDR2 sequences are SGHDT and YYEEEE. CDR3 nucleotide sequence: TGTGCCGGCAGCTTGTACAAGAGTGGAGAGACCCAGTACTTC. Protein product: CAGSLYKSGETQYF.

The chain uses TRBV29-1 and TRBJ1-2; 12 bases are a match to TRBD1. V lost 6 bases to trimming and J lost 8 bases; unmatched junction nucleotides: 7. The V gene's germline CDR1 is SQVTM and CDR2 ANQGSEA. This CDR3 contains 13 residues. The DNA for the CDR3 is TGCAGCGTCGAAACCGGGACAGGGGGCGGCTACACCTTC. It translates to CSVETGTGGGYTF. Looking up the rest from reference TRBV29-1 and TRBJ1-2 gives the full variable domain: SAVISQKPSRDICQRGTSLTIQCQVDSQVTMMFWYRQQPGQSLTLIATANQGSEATYESGFVIDKFPISRPNLTFSTLTVSNMSPEDSSIYLCSVETGTGGGYTFGSGTRLTVV.

This clone showed up just a few times. This chain connects TRBV5-8 to TRBJ1-2; D unclear. The germline CDR1 and CDR2 sequences are SGHTS and YDEGEE. Trimming removed 2 bases from V and 4 bases from J, with 6 bases in between. This CDR3 has 12 amino acids. In DNA form, the CDR3 reads TGTGCCAGCAGCTTTGGCAGCTATGGCTACACCTTC. This translates into CASSFGSYGYTF.

The chain has TRBV5-6 and TRBJ2-6; D gene ambiguous. The germline CDR1 and CDR2 sequences are SGHDT and YYEEEE. V lost 4 bases and J 0 bases, leaving 8 bases between the germline ends. The length of the CDR3 is 15 residues. The CDR3 DNA reads as TGTGCCAGCAGCCTGGGGTTCTCTGGGGCCAACGTCCTGACTTTC. Protein product: CASSLGFSGANVLTF.

J is TRBJ1-6 and V is TRBV10-3; D is ambiguous. The V gene lost 2 bases and the J gene lost 7 bases, with 6 bases spanning the gap. The CDR3 consists of 13 residues. Germline V gives CDR1 ENHRY, CDR2 SYGVKD. CDR3 amino acids: CAISELGNSPLHF. The CDR3 nucleotides read TGTGCCATCAGTGAGCTTGGGAATTCACCCCTCCACTTT.

The chain has TRBV4-2 and TRBJ1-4; D not resolved. Germline-derived CDR1 and CDR2 are LGHNA and YNFKEQ. Trimming cost V 5 bases and J 8 bases, with 12 bases left between them. This CDR3 region has 13 residues. DNA of the CDR3: TGTGCCAGCAGCTTGGAGGTAGGGGAAAAACTGTTTTTT. Its protein product is CASSLEVGEKLFF.

The V and J genes are TRBV30 and TRBJ1-5, with no clear D. Germline-derived CDR1 and CDR2 are GTSNPN and SVGIG (reference sequence). Trimming stripped 1 base from V and 4 bases from J, with 11 bases between. The CDR3 is 14 amino acids. As DNA, the CDR3 is TGTGCCTGGAGTGACAGCTTCCCAAATCAGCCCCAGCATTTT. Protein sequence: CAWSDSFPNQPQHF.

The genes are TRBV10-3 and TRBJ2-7; D gene uncertain. The CDR3 spans 15 residues. Germline V lookup: CDR1 ENHRY, CDR2 SYGVKD. Trimming took off 5 bases at V and 2 bases at J, with 16 bases between the two ends. CDR3 nucleotide sequence: TGTGCCATCAGTAACCCTACGGAACCCCCCTACGAGCAGTACTTC. This encodes CAISNPTEPPYEQYF.

This clone has a handful of counts. The chain couples TRBV7-6 to TRBJ1-2; D is perhaps TRBD1 (6 bases). There are 15 residues in the CDR3. The germline V gene encodes CDR1 SGHVS and CDR2 FNYEAQ. Trimming shortened V by 4 bases and J by 6 bases, and 18 bases separated the two germline ends. CDR3 sequence: CASSSGGYRSHGYTF. In nucleotides, the CDR3 is TGTGCCAGCAGCTCCGGGGGCTACAGGTCCCATGGCTACACCTTC. Full variable domain (missing parts from reference TRBV7-6 and TRBJ1-2): GAGVSQSPRYKVTKRGQDVALRCDPISGHVSLYWYRQALGQGPEFLTYFNYEAQQDKSGLPNDRFSAERPEGSISTLTIQRTEQRDSAMYRCASSSGGYRSHGYTFGSGTRLTVV.

The chain combines TRBV18 with TRBJ2-5, with D tentatively TRBD1 (5 bases). From germline, CDR1 is KGHSH and CDR2 LQKENI. The germline V and J ends were trimmed by 0 bases and 1 base, with 9 bases remaining between them. The CDR3 runs to 15 residues. The CDR3 region has the DNA TGTGCCAGCTCACCACCCGCTGGGGCCCAAGAGACCCAGTACTTC. Amino acids: CASSPPAGAQETQYF.

This clone was counted between two and nine times. The V and J genes are TRBV30 and TRBJ1-5; 10 bases agree with TRBD1. With V trimmed by 2 bases and J by 4 bases, 2 bases remained unmatched. This CDR3 comprises 14 residues. The germline CDR1 and CDR2 sequences are GTSNPN and SVGIG (reference sequence). The CDR3 nucleotides read TGTGCCTGGAGTCCGGACAGGGGGAATCAGCCCCAGCATTTT. Its protein is CAWSPDRGNQPQHF.